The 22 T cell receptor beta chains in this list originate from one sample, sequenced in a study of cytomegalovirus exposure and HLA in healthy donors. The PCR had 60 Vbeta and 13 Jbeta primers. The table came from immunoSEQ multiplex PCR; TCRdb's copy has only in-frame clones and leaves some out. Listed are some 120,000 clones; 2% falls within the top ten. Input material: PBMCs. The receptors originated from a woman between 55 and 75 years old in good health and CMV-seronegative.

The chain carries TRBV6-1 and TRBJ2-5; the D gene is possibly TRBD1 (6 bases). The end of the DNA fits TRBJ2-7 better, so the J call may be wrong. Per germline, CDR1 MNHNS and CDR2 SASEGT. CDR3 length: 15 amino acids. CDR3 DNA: TGTGCCAGCAGGGGCGACAGGCTCAGCTCCTACGAGCAGTACTTC. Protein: CASRGDRLSSYEQYF.

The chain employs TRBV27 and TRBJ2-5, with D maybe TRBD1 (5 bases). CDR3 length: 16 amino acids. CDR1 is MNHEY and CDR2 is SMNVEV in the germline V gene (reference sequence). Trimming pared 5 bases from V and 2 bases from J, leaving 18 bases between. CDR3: CASSITGFLGQETQYF. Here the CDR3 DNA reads TGTGCCAGCAGTATTACAGGTTTCCTCGGACAAGAGACCCAGTACTTC.

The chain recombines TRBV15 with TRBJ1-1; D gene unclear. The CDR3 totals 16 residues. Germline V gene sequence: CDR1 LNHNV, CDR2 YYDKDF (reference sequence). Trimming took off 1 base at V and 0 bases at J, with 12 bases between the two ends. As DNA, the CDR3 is TGTGCCACCAGCAGAGGCGATGGAGGCATGAACACTGAAGCTTTCTTT. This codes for CATSRGDGGMNTEAFF.

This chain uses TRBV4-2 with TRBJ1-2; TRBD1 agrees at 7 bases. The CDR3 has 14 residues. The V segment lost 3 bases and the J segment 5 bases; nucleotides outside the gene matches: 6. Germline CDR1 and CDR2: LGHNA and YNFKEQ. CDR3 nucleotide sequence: TGTGCCAGCAGCCAGCCGGGACAGCCTTATGGCTACACCTTC. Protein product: CASSQPGQPYGYTF.

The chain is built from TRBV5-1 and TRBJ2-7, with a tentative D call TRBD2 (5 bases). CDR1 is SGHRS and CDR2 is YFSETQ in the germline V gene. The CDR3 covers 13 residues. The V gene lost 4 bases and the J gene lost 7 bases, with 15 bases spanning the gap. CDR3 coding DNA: TGCGCCAGCAGCCGCCCGGGGTACGGGGAGCAGTACTTC. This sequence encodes CASSRPGYGEQYF.

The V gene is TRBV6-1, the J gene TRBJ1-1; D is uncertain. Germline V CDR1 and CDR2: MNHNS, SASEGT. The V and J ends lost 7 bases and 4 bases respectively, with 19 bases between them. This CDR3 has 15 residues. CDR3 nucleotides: TGTGCCAGCATCCCGACCGAAGGACTGGGCACTGAAGCTTTCTTT. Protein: CASIPTEGLGTEAFF.

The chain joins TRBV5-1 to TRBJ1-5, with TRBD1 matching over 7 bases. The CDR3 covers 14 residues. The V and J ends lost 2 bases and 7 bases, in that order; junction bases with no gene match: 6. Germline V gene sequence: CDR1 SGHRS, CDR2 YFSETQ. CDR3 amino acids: CASSFGTGDQPQHF. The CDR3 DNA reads TGCGCCAGCAGCTTCGGAACAGGGGACCAGCCCCAGCATTTT.

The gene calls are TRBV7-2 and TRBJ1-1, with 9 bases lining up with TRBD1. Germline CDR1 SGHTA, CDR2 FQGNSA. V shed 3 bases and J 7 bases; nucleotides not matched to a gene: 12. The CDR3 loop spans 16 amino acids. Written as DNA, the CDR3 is TGTGCCAGCAGCTTCGGAAACGCCGGGACAGGGAGTGAAGCTTTCTTT. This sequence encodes CASSFGNAGTGSEAFF.

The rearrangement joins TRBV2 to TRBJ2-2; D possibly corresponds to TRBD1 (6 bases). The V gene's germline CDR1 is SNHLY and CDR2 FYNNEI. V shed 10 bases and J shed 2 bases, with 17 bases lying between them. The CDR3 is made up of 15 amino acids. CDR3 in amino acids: CATAGTKTNTGELFF. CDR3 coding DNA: TGTGCCACCGCCGGGACAAAGACCAACACCGGGGAGCTGTTTTTT.

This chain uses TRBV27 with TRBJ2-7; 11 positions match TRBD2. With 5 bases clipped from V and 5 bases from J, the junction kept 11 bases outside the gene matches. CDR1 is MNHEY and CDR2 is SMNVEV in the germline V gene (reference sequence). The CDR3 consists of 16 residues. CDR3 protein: CASSDSKLAGADEQYF. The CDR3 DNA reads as TGTGCCAGCAGTGACTCTAAACTAGCGGGAGCGGACGAGCAGTACTTC.

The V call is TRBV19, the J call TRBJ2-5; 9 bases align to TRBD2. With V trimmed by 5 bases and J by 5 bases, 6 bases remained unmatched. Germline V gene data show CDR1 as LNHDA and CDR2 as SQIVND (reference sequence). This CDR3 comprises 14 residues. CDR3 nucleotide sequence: TGTGCCAGTAGTGATAGCGGGGGTTGGGAGACCCAGTACTTC. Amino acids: CASSDSGGWETQYF.

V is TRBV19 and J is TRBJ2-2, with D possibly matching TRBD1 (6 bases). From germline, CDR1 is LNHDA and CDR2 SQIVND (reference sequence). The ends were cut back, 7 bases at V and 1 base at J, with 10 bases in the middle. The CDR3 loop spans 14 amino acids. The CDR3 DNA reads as TGTGCCAGTAAGTGGGGACAGAACACCGGGGAGCTGTTTTTT. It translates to CASKWGQNTGELFF.

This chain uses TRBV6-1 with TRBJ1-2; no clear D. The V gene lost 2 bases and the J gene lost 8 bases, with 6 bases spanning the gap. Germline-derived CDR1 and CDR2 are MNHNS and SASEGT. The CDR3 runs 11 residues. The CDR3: CASSERVGYTF. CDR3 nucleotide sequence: TGTGCCAGCAGTGAACGGGTCGGCTACACCTTC.

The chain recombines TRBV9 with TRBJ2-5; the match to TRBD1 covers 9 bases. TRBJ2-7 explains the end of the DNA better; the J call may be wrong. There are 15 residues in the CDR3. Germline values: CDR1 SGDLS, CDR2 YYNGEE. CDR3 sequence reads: CASSVAGTGIYEQYF. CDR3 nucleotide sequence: TGTGCCAGCAGCGTAGCGGGGACAGGGATTTACGAGCAGTACTTC.

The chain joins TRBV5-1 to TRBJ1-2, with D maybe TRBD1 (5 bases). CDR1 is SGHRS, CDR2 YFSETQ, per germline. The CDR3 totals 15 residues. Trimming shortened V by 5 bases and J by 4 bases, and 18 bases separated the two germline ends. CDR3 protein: CASRPLPGGGYGYTF. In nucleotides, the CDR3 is TGCGCCAGCAGACCTCTCCCGGGGGGTGGCTATGGCTACACCTTC.

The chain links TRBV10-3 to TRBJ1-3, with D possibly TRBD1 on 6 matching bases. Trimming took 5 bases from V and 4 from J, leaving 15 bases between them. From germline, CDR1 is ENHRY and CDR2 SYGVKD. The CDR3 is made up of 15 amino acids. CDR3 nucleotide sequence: TGTGCCATCAGTTTGGGGGCGATCCTCGGAAACACCATATATTTT. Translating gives CAISLGAILGNTIYF.

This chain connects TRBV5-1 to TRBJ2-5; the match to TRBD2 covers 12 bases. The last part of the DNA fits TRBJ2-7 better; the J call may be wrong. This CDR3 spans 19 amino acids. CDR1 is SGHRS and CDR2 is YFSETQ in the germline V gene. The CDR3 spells CASRRGALAGGTFSYEQYF. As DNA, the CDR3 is TGCGCCAGCCGTCGGGGGGCTCTAGCGGGGGGGACCTTCTCCTACGAGCAGTACTTC.

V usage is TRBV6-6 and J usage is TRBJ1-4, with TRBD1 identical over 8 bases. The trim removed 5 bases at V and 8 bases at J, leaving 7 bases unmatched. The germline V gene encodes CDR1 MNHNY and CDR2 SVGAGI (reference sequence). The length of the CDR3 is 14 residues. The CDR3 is CASSAGQESEKLFF. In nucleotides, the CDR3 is TGTGCCAGCAGTGCGGGACAGGAATCCGAAAAACTGTTTTTT.

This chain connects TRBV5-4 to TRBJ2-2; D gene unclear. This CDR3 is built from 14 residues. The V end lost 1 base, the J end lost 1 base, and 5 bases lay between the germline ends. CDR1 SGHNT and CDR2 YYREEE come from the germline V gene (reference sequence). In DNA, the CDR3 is TGTGCCAGCAGCTTGCCCAAGAACACCGGGGAGCTGTTTTTT. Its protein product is CASSLPKNTGELFF. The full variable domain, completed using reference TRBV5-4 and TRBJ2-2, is ETGVTQSPTHLIKTRGQQVTLRCSSQSGHNTVSWYQQALGQGPQFIFQYYREEENGRGNFPPRFSGLQFPNYSSELNVNALELDDSALYLCASSLPKNTGELFFGEGSRLTVL.

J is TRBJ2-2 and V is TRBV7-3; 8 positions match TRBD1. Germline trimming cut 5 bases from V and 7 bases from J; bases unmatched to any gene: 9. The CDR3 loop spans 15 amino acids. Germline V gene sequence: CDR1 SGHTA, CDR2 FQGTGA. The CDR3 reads CASSAGPTGVGELFF. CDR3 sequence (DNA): TGTGCCAGCAGCGCCGGCCCGACAGGGGTCGGGGAGCTGTTTTTT. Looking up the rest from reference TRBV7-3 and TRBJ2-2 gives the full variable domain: GAGVSQTPSNKVTEKGKYVELRCDPISGHTALYWYRQSLGQGPEFLIYFQGTGAADDSGLPNDRFFAVRPEGSVSTLKIQRTERGDSAVYLCASSAGPTGVGELFFGEGSRLTVL.

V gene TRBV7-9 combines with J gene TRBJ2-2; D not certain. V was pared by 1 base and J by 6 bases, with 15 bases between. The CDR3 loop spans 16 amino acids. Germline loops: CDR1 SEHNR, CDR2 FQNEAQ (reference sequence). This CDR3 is CASSLGGNTGPGELFF. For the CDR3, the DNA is TGTGCCAGCAGCTTAGGCGGCAATACTGGCCCCGGGGAGCTGTTTTTT.

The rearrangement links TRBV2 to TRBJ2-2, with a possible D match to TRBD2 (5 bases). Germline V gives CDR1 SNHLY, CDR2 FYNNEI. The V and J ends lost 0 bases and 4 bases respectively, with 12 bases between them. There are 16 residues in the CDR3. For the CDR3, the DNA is TGTGCCAGCAGTGAAGCGCCCCAAGGAGGCACCGGGGAGCTGTTTTTT. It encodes CASSEAPQGGTGELFF.